This is a list of T cell receptor beta chains from one sample in a study of blood T cell repertoires in COVID-19. The repertoire was sequenced with immunoSEQ multiplex PCR; TCRdb's copy has only in-frame clones and lacks some. Of under 75,000 clones listed, about four fifths are singletons. The sequencing input was peripheral blood. These receptors were taken from a woman aged 55-70 years with acute or convalescent COVID-19. CDR3s include the opening cysteine and the closing phenylalanine or tryptophan. D genes are given only for firm matches. Clone size appears in some rows only: once, few, many, or a class for an expanded clone.

>TRBD1|TRBJ2-2|-|TRBV5-1
CASSPLGTGVPGELFF
TGCGCCAGCAGCCCGTTGGGGACAGGGGTTCCCGGGGAGCTGTTTTTT
>TRBD1|TRBJ1-5|few|TRBV6-5
CASSFLQGVNQPQHF
TGTGCCAGCAGTTTTTTACAGGGGGTGAATCAGCCCCAGCATTTT
>-|TRBJ2-1|-|TRBV9
CASSVVASELYNEQFF
TGTGCCAGCAGCGTAGTCGCTAGCGAATTATACAATGAGCAGTTCTTC
>-|TRBJ2-7|-|TRBV29-1
CSVDAEAGNEQYF
TGCAGCGTTGATGCGGAGGCTGGGAACGAGCAGTACTTC
>TRBD2|TRBJ2-3|-|TRBV4-3
CASSRALAGDTDTQYF
TGCGCCAGCAGCCGCGCCCTAGCGGGGGATACAGATACGCAGTATTTT
>-|TRBJ2-6|-|TRBV5-1
CASSSLGGMGSGANVLTF
TGCGCCAGCAGCTCCCTTGGAGGGATGGGTTCTGGGGCCAACGTCCTGACTTTC
>-|TRBJ1-5|-|TRBV5-6
CASSLSVDQPQHF
TGTGCCAGCAGCTTGTCAGTCGATCAGCCCCAGCATTTT
>-|TRBJ1-5|-|TRBV7-9
CASSLVEYQPQHF
TGTGCCAGCAGCTTAGTTGAGTATCAGCCCCAGCATTTT
>-|TRBJ1-2|-|TRBV5-1
CASSWEANYGYTF
TGCGCCAGCAGCTGGGAGGCAAACTATGGCTACACCTTC
>-|TRBJ1-1|-|TRBV9
CASSVGSFGEAFF
TGTGCCAGCAGCGTCGGGTCCTTTGGGGAAGCTTTCTTT
>TRBD1|TRBJ2-5|-|TRBV5-1
CASSLEYRGETQYF
TGCGCCAGCAGCCTTGAGTACAGGGGGGAGACCCAGTACTTC
>-|TRBJ1-2|-|TRBV27
CASSLGGYGGYTF
TGTGCCAGCAGTCTGGGGGGGTACGGTGGCTACACCTTC
>-|TRBJ1-5|-|TRBV7-2
CASSPRVTGVNQPQHF
TGTGCCAGCAGCCCCAGGGTTACGGGGGTGAATCAGCCCCAGCATTTT
>TRBD2|TRBJ2-5|-|TRBV7-2
CASSSASGTQETQYF
TGTGCCAGCAGCTCGGCTAGCGGGACCCAAGAGACCCAGTACTTC